The rows below give T cell receptor beta chains drawn from one sample of a study of long-term antiretroviral therapy in people with HIV. Clones were sequenced by immunoSEQ multiplex PCR, and TCRdb holds only the in-frame ones, with some missing. The sample carries about 25,000 clones, 70% to 90% recorded once. The sample in question was unsorted PBMCs, obtained roughly 4.5 years after starting antiretroviral therapy. The receptor set was obtained from a man younger than 40 with HIV. Each CDR3 is given with its conserved first and last residue. A D gene is named only where the DNA matches it firmly. The size entry is marked missing in some rows and otherwise reads once, few, many or a size class.

DNA: TGTGCCAGCAGCGTAGCGGGGAGAGCGAACGAGCAGTACTTC
CDR3: CASSVAGRANEQYF
J: TRBJ2-7
V: TRBV9
size: NA
D: NA

DNA: TGTGCCAGCAGATCGGCGGGGGCCGATCGCGAGCAGTACTTC
CDR3: CASRSAGADREQYF
J: TRBJ2-7
V: TRBV25-1
size: once
D: NA

DNA: TGTGCCAGCAGAAGGGGCAGGGGTTTTCTCGAGCAGTACTTC
CDR3: CASRRGRGFLEQYF
J: TRBJ2-7
V: TRBV28
size: NA
D: NA

DNA: TGTGCCAGCAGTTTAGACAGGGGGCGGCGGACTGAAGCTTTCTTT
CDR3: CASSLDRGRRTEAFF
J: TRBJ1-1
V: TRBV6-6
size: NA
D: TRBD1

DNA: TGTGCCAGCAGCCTACTCCGGGGGCCGGGAAATCAGCCCCAGCATTTT
CDR3: CASSLLRGPGNQPQHF
J: TRBJ1-5
V: TRBV7-3
size: NA
D: NA

DNA: TGTGCCAGCAGCCTCACAGGGTCTGGGGCCAACGTCCTGACTTTC
CDR3: CASSLTGSGANVLTF
J: TRBJ2-6
V: TRBV7-9
size: NA
D: NA

DNA: TGTGCCAGCAGCTTACGCCTGATGCTCGGCGAGCAGTACTTC
CDR3: CASSLRLMLGEQYF
J: TRBJ2-7
V: TRBV7-2
size: NA
D: NA

DNA: TGTGCCACCAGCAGGGAAGGGCAGGGTCGGGGCTACACCTTC
CDR3: CATSREGQGRGYTF
J: TRBJ1-2
V: TRBV15
size: NA
D: NA

DNA: TGTGCCAGCAGTTTAACTACCATGGGGAATGAAAAACTGTTTTTT
CDR3: CASSLTTMGNEKLFF
J: TRBJ1-4
V: TRBV27
size: once
D: NA

DNA: TGCGCCAGCAGCACCGGACAGGGCGTCTCCGCTAACTATGGCTACACCTTC
CDR3: CASSTGQGVSANYGYTF
J: TRBJ1-2
V: TRBV5-1
size: NA
D: TRBD1

DNA: TGTGCCATCAGTCATAGCAATCAGCCCCAGCATTTT
CDR3: CAISHSNQPQHF
J: TRBJ1-5
V: TRBV10-3
size: NA
D: NA

DNA: TGTGCCAGCAGTTACCTAAGGGACACCGTTCACGAGCAGTACTTC
CDR3: CASSYLRDTVHEQYF
J: TRBJ2-7
V: TRBV27
size: NA
D: NA

DNA: TGCAGCGTTGACAGAGGGGGCTTCGATGGCTACACCTTC
CDR3: CSVDRGGFDGYTF
J: TRBJ1-2
V: TRBV29-1
size: NA
D: TRBD1

DNA: TGTGCCAGCAGCCAAGTAGGTGGGACTAGTTCCTACAATGAGCAGTTCTTC
CDR3: CASSQVGGTSSYNEQFF
J: TRBJ2-1
V: TRBV4-2
size: NA
D: TRBD2

DNA: TGTGCCAGCTCACCGCTAACTCATGGCTACACCTTC
CDR3: CASSPLTHGYTF
J: TRBJ1-2
V: TRBV18
size: NA
D: NA

DNA: TGTGCCAGCTCACCGTACGACGATGTCACCGGGGAGCTGTTTTTT
CDR3: CASSPYDDVTGELFF
J: TRBJ2-2
V: TRBV18
size: NA
D: NA

DNA: TGTGCCAGCAGCAGGAGTTTGGGTGGGGCCAACGTCCTGACTTTC
CDR3: CASSRSLGGANVLTF
J: TRBJ2-6
V: TRBV6-5
size: NA
D: NA

DNA: TGTGCCAGCAGCAAAAGGGGGAATAGGCGCAATCAGCCCCAGCATTTT
CDR3: CASSKRGNRRNQPQHF
J: TRBJ1-5
V: TRBV21-1
size: once
D: NA